The TCR beta chain described here comes from a study of cytomegalovirus exposure and HLA in healthy donors. Whole-study results and caveats: Among the sequence variants, a highly shared cluster was likely an artifact of sequencing.

In regard to this clone: Its antigen is not identified.

With 60 Vbeta and 13 Jbeta primers, the PCR was carried out. Sequencing used immunoSEQ multiplex PCR; TCRdb keeps in-frame clones, though not all of them. The data contain roughly 100,000 clones, around 60% of them singletons. The receptor comes from a man aged 25 to 40 in good health and CMV-seropositive. Sample: PBMCs.

DNA of the CDR3: TGCGCCAGCAGCCATCTCGGACTAGCGGGGGGCCCGAACACCGGGGAGCTGTTTTTT. It yields the protein CASSHLGLAGGPNTGELFF. V gene TRBV4-1 combines with J gene TRBJ2-2; 14 nucleotides align to TRBD2. CDR3 length equals 19 residues. After removal of 3 bases from V and 0 bases from J, the junction contained 6 bases not matched to a gene. In germline, CDR1 is MGHRA, CDR2 YSYEKL.